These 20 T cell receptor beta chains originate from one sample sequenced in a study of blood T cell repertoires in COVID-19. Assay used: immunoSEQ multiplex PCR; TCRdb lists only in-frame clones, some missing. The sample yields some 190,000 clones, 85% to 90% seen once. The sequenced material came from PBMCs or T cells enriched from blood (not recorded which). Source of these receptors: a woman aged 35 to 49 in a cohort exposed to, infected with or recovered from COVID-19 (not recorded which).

CDR3 sequence: CASSFPAGGPKEFYEQYF. The CDR3 DNA reads TGTGCCAGCAGCTTTCCGGCGGGAGGGCCCAAAGAGTTCTACGAGCAGTACTTC. The chain recombines TRBV7-9 with TRBJ2-7; TRBD2 matches at 9 bases. The V and J ends lost 3 bases and 3 bases, in that order; junction bases with no gene match: 15. The length of the CDR3 is 18 residues. CDR1 SEHNR and CDR2 FQNEAQ come from the germline V gene (reference sequence).

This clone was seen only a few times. DNA for the CDR3: TGTGCCAGCAGTTGGTCAGGTAATTACGAGCAGTACTTC. Amino acid sequence: CASSWSGNYEQYF. The chain combines TRBV27 with TRBJ2-7, with unresolved D. Trimming took off 4 bases at V and 4 bases at J, with 11 bases between the two ends. There are 13 residues in the CDR3. Germline loops: CDR1 MNHEY, CDR2 SMNVEV (reference sequence).

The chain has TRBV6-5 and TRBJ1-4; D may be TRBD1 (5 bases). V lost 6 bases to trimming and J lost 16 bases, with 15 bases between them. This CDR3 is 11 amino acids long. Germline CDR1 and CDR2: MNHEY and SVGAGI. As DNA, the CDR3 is TGTGCCAGCAGGGCCGGGACTTTCTCGTTTTTT. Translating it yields CASRAGTFSFF.

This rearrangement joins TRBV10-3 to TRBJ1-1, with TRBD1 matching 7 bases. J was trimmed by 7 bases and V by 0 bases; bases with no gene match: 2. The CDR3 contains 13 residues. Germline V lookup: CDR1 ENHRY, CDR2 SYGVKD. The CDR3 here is CAISESNRGEAFF. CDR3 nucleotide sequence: TGTGCCATCAGTGAGTCAAACAGGGGTGAAGCTTTCTTT.

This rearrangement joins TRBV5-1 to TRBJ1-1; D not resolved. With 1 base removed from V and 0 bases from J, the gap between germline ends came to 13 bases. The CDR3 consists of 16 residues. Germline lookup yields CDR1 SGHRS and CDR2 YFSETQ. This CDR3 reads CASSLNPGGMNTEAFF. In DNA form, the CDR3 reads TGCGCCAGCAGCTTGAACCCGGGAGGAATGAACACTGAAGCTTTCTTT.

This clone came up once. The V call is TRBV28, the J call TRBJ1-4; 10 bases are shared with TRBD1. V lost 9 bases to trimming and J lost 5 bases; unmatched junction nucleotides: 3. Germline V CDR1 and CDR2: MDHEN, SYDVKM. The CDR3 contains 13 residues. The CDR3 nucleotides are TGTGCCAGTCAGACAGGGGGCAATGAAAAACTGTTTTTT. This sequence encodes CASQTGGNEKLFF.

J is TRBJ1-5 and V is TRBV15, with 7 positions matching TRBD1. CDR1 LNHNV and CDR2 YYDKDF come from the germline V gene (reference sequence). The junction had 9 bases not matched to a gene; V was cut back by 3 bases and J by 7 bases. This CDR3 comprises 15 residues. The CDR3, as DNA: TGTGCCACCAGCAGTAGACAGGGAGGCGTCCAGCCCCAGCATTTT. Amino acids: CATSSRQGGVQPQHF.

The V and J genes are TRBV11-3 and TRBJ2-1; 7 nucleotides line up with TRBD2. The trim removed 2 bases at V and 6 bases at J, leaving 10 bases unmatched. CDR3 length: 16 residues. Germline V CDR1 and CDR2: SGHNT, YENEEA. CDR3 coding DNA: TGTGCCAGCAGCTTAATCATAACGGGAGGAGGCAATGAGCAGTTCTTC. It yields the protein CASSLIITGGGNEQFF.

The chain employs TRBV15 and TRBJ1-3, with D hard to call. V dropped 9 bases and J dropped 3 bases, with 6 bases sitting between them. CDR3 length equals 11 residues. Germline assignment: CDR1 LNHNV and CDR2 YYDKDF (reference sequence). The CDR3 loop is CATRDGNTIYF. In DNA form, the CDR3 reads TGTGCCACTAGAGATGGAAACACCATATATTTT. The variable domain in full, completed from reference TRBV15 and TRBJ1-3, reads DAMVIQNPRYQVTQFGKPVTLSCSQTLNHNVMYWYQQKSSQAPKLLFHYYDKDFNNEADTPDNFQSRRPNTSFCFLDIRSPGLGDTAMYLCATRDGNTIYFGEGSWLTVV.

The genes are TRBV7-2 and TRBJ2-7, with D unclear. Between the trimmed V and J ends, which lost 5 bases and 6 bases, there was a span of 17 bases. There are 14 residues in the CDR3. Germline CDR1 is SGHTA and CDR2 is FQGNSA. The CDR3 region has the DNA TGTGCCAGCAGCAACGACGGCCTTTCGGGCGAGCAGTACTTC. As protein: CASSNDGLSGEQYF.

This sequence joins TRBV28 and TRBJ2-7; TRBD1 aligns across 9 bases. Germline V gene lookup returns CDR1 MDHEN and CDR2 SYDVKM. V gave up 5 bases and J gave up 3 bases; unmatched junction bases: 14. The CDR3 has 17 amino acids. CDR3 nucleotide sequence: TGTGCCAGCAGTAATTATCTCCTCTCGACAGGGGGCTACGAGCAGTACTTC. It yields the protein CASSNYLLSTGGYEQYF.

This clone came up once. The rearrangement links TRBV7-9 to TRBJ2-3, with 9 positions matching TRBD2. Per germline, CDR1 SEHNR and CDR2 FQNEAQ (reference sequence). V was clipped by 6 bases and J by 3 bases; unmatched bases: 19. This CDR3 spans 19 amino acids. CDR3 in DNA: TGTGCCAGCAGGCCTCTTGATCTCGGGCTAGCGGGATCGACAGATACGCAGTATTTT. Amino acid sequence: CASRPLDLGLAGSTDTQYF.

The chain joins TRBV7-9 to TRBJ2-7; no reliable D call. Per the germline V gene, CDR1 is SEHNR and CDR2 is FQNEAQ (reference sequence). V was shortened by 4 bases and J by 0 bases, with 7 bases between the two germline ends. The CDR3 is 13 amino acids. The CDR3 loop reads CASSSISSYEQYF. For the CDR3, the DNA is TGTGCCAGCAGCTCGATCAGCTCCTACGAGCAGTACTTC.

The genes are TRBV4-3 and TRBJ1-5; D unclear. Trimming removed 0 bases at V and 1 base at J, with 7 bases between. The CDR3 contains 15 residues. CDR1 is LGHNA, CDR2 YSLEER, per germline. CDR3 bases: TGCGCCAGCAGCCAAGATATCAGGAGCAATCAGCCCCAGCATTTT. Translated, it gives CASSQDIRSNQPQHF.

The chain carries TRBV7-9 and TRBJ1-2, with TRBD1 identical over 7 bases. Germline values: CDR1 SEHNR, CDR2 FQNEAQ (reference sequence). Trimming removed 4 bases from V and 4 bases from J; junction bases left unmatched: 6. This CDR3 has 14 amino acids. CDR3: CASSSQGDTYGYTF. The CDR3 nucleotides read TGTGCCAGCAGCTCCCAGGGGGACACCTATGGCTACACCTTC.

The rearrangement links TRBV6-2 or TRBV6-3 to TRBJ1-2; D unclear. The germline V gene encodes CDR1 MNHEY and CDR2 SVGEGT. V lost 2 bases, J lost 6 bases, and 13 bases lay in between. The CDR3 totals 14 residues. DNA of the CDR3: TGTGCCAGCAGTTACATAGCCGCGGTGGATGGCTACACCTTC. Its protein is CASSYIAAVDGYTF.

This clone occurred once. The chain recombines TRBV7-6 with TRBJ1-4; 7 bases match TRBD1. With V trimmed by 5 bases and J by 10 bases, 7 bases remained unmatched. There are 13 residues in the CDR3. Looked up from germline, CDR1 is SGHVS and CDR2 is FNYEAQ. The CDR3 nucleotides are TGTGCCAGCAGCCCACGGACAGGAGGAAAACTGTTTTTT. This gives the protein CASSPRTGGKLFF.

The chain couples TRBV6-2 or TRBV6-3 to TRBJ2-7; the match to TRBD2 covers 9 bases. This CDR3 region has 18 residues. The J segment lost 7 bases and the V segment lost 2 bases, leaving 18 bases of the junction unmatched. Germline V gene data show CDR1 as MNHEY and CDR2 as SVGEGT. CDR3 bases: TGTGCCAGCAGTTACGAGCTAGCGGGACACGCCCCAGTGAGAGAGCAGTACTTC. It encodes CASSYELAGHAPVREQYF.

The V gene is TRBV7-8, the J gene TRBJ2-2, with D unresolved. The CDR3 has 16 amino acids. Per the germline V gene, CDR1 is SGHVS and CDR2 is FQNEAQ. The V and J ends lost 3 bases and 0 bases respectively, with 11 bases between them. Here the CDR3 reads CASSFSARSNTGELFF. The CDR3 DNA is TGTGCCAGCAGCTTTTCGGCGAGGTCGAACACCGGGGAGCTGTTTTTT.

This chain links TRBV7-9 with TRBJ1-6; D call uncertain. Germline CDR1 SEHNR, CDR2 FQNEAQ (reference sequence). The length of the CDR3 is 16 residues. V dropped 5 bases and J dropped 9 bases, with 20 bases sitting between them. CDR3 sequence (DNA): TGTGCCAGCAGCGCGTGGGGAGCCGGATCCTTTTCACCCCTCCACTTT. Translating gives CASSAWGAGSFSPLHF. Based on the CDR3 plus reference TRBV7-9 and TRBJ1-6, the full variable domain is DTGVSQNPRHKITKRGQNVTFRCDPISEHNRLYWYRQTLGQGPEFLTYFQNEAQLEKSRLLSDRFSAERPKGSFSTLEIQRTEQGDSAMYLCASSAWGAGSFSPLHFGNGTRLTVT.